One sample yielded the 15 T cell receptor beta chains listed below, sequenced in a study of Ad26.COV2.S vaccination and SARS-CoV-2 variants. The repertoire was sequenced with immunoSEQ multiplex PCR; TCRdb's copy has only in-frame clones and lacks some. The sample includes hundreds of thousands of clones, around 92% seen only once; the top ten take roughly 1.5%. Treatment of the sample: around 19 received Ad26.COV2.S at low or high dose, single or two shots; several received placebo; per-sample allocation not given. Material that was analyzed had been drawn on day 63 after the first vaccine or placebo injection. The sequences come from peripheral blood, collected in a trial of Ad26.COV2.S vaccine versus placebo. These TCRs come from a person between 18 and 60 years old who received the Ad26.COV2.S COVID-19 vaccine or a placebo.

This clone was counted a single time. J is TRBJ1-1 and V is TRBV19, with TRBD1 matching over 7 bases. V lost 0 bases and J lost 7; bases outside the gene matches: 2. The V gene's germline CDR1 is LNHDA and CDR2 SQIVND (reference sequence). The CDR3 has 13 amino acids. The CDR3, as DNA: TGTGCCAGTAGTATAGAGAACAGGGGTGAAGCTTTCTTT. This codes for CASSIENRGEAFF.

The chain has TRBV18 and TRBJ2-5; 7 nucleotides line up with TRBD1. The length of the CDR3 is 15 residues. Germline lookup yields CDR1 KGHSH and CDR2 LQKENI. The V gene end was trimmed by 1 base and the J gene end by 3 bases; junction bases not matched to a gene: 5. The CDR3 protein is CASSPQGALKETQYF. CDR3 DNA: TGTGCCAGCTCACCACAGGGGGCCCTTAAAGAGACCCAGTACTTC.

V is TRBV4-2 and J is TRBJ2-1; 8 bases are shared with TRBD2. After removal of 0 bases from V and 2 bases from J, the junction contained 12 bases not matched to a gene. Germline CDR1 LGHNA, CDR2 YNFKEQ. The CDR3 spans 19 residues. The CDR3 nucleotides read TGTGCCAGCAGCCAAGAGGGAGAGGGACTAGGTTTAACCTACAATGAGCAGTTCTTC. Protein: CASSQEGEGLGLTYNEQFF.

The CDR3 sequence: CSVAGTSLYEQYF. The CDR3 DNA reads as TGCAGCGTAGCCGGGACAAGCCTCTACGAGCAGTACTTC. This chain connects TRBV29-1 to TRBJ2-7, with D perhaps TRBD1 (6 bases). The germline gives CDR1 SQVTM, CDR2 ANQGSEA. The CDR3 loop spans 13 amino acids. V was shortened by 6 bases and J by 3 bases, with 15 bases between the two germline ends.

The chain employs TRBV19 and TRBJ2-7, with no clear D. The CDR3 is made up of 11 amino acids. Germline CDR1 LNHDA, CDR2 SQIVND (reference sequence). V lost 4 bases and J 4 bases, leaving 5 bases between the germline ends. CDR3 sequence reads: CASSTDYEQYF. The CDR3 DNA reads TGTGCCAGTAGTACCGATTACGAGCAGTACTTC.

The CDR3 protein is CASSYSLSMNTEAFF. The CDR3 DNA is TGTGCCAGCAGTTACTCGCTCAGTATGAACACTGAAGCTTTCTTT. The rearrangement uses TRBV6-5 and TRBJ1-1; no definite D call. Germline V gene sequence: CDR1 MNHEY, CDR2 SVGAGI. This CDR3 is built from 15 residues. The V and J ends lost 0 bases and 0 bases respectively, with 8 bases between them.

This clone was observed a handful of times. The CDR3 nucleotides are TGTGCCAGCAGCCAAGATCTGAGCGGTACTATAAATGAGCAGTTCTTC. Translating it yields CASSQDLSGTINEQFF. This sequence joins TRBV3-1 (or the pseudogene TRBV3-2) and TRBJ2-1; TRBD2 might be the D (5 bases). The CDR3 runs to 16 residues. V was pared by 0 bases and J by 7 bases, with 16 bases between. CDR1 and CDR2 (germline): LGHDT, YNNKEL (reference sequence).

This clone was picked up one time. V usage is TRBV18 and J usage is TRBJ2-2; D gene uncertain. The CDR3 covers 14 residues. Trimming left V 5 bases short and J 1 base short, with 8 bases between. The germline gives CDR1 KGHSH, CDR2 LQKENI. The CDR3 coding sequence is TGTGCCAGCTCATTGGTACAGAACACCGGGGAGCTGTTTTTT. Translated, it gives CASSLVQNTGELFF.

The genes are TRBV7-9 and TRBJ2-7; the match to TRBD1 covers 12 bases. CDR3 length equals 16 residues. Trimming at V came to 3 bases and at J to 4 bases, leaving 7 bases not matched to a gene. The germline V gene has CDR1 SEHNR and CDR2 FQNEAQ (reference sequence). CDR3 loop: CASSLWGQGAVYEQYF. CDR3 coding DNA: TGTGCCAGCAGCTTGTGGGGACAGGGGGCCGTTTACGAGCAGTACTTC.

The chain employs TRBV12-3 or TRBV12-4 and TRBJ1-1; D is undetermined. The CDR3 runs 12 residues. Trimming pared 3 bases from V and 7 bases from J, leaving 9 bases between. The CDR3 region has the DNA TGTGCCAGCAGTTTTTCAGAAAGTGAAGCTTTCTTT. Its protein product is CASSFSESEAFF.

V and J are TRBV18 and TRBJ2-5; 7 positions agree with TRBD1. The trim removed 0 bases at V and 4 bases at J, leaving 5 bases unmatched. Germline V gene data show CDR1 as KGHSH and CDR2 as LQKENI. The length of the CDR3 is 15 residues. The CDR3 region has the DNA TGTGCCAGCTCACCACCCGACAGGGTAGGAGAGACCCAGTACTTC. Its translation is CASSPPDRVGETQYF.

In this sample, this clone turned up once. This sample includes further DNA sequences coding for the same CDR3. The chain carries TRBV30 and TRBJ1-1, with D possibly matching TRBD1 (5 bases). This CDR3 has 13 amino acids. V lost 0 bases, J lost 0 bases, and 5 bases lay in between. CDR1 and CDR2 from the germline V gene are GTSNPN and SVGIG (reference sequence). CDR3: CAWSVRVNTEAFF. DNA for the CDR3: TGTGCCTGGAGTGTCAGGGTGAACACTGAAGCTTTCTTT.

The chain links TRBV10-1 to TRBJ1-1; maybe TRBD1 (6 bases). Germline values: CDR1 WNHNN, CDR2 SYGVQD (reference sequence). The CDR3 covers 13 residues. The ends were cut back, 7 bases at V and 6 bases at J, with 15 bases in the middle. CDR3 DNA sequence: TGCGCCAGCACCTCACAGGGTGGCGCTGAAGCTTTCTTT. This codes for CASTSQGGAEAFF.

The V and J genes are TRBV30 and TRBJ2-4, with D maybe TRBD2 (5 bases). The germline V gene encodes CDR1 GTSNPN and CDR2 SVGIG (reference sequence). The CDR3 consists of 13 residues. V lost 4 bases, J lost 4 bases, and 11 bases lay in between. CDR3 amino acids: CAWKAADKNIQYF. The DNA for the CDR3 is TGTGCCTGGAAAGCAGCGGATAAAAACATTCAGTACTTC.

This clone was seen just once. The chain carries TRBV29-1 and TRBJ1-1; maybe TRBD1 (5 bases). V was clipped by 7 bases and J by 5 bases, with 14 bases between them. The CDR3 is 12 amino acids. Germline values: CDR1 SQVTM, CDR2 ANQGSEA. The CDR3 DNA reads TGCAGCGCTGGGGTGGAGGGGACTGAAGCTTTCTTT. Amino acids: CSAGVEGTEAFF.